This T cell receptor beta chain was sequenced for a study of CD8 T cells in Susac syndrome. Random hexamers primed reverse transcription of about 0.45 to 1 ug RNA. The CDR3 of TCR beta was amplified by immunoSEQ multiplex PCR across 54 Vbeta and 13 Jbeta. Each CDR3 protein is one row after TCRdb ran MiXCR on the immunoSEQ multiplex PCR reads. The table includes about 300,000 distinct CDR3 sequences, approximately 90% detected once. Germline CDR1 DFQATT, CDR2 SNEGSKA (reference sequence). Unmatched junction bases numbered 11, after V lost 1 base and J lost 10 bases. The CDR3 totals 16 residues. This receptor was taken from a human donor with multiple sclerosis. Specimen: CD4+ T cells from PBMCs. The chain is built from TRBV20-1 and TRBJ2-1, with 12 nucleotides matching TRBD2. The CDR3 DNA sequence: TGCAGTGCTAGAGGGACTAGCGGGGTTCCCTCGAGGGAGCAGTTCTTC. Amino acid sequence: CSARGTSGVPSREQFF.